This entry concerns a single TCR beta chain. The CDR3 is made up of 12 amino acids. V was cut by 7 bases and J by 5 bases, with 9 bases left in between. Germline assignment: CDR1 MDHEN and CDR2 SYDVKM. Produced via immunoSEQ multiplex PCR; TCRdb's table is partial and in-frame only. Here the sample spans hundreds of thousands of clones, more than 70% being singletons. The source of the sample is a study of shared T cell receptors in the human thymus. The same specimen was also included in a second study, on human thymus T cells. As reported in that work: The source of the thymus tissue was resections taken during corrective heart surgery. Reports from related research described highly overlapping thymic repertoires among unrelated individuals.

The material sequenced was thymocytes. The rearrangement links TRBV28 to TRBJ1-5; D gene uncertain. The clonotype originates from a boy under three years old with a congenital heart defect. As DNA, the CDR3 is TGTGCCAGCACCGGGAGTTATCAGCCCCAGCATTTT. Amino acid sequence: CASTGSYQPQHF.